The clone carrying this TCR beta chain came up many times. The data were taken from a study of T cells in Graves' hyperthyroidism and ophthalmopathy. Amplified regions were TCR beta CDR3 sequences from RNA transcripts. HTBI primers were the set used in a first-round RT-PCR of the TCR CDR3. TCRdb reanalysed the multiplex PCR reads using MiXCR and keeps one entry per CDR3 protein. The sample shows about 590,000 distinct CDR3 sequences, 15% to 18% of them seen only once. The sample taken for sequencing was blood. This TCR came from a woman aged 25 to 39 with Graves' hyperthyroidism.

Written as DNA, the CDR3 is TGTGCCAGCGTTAAGAGCGGGGGCTCCTACGAGCAGTACTTC. Amino acid sequence: CASVKSGGSYEQYF. V usage is TRBV7-2 and J usage is TRBJ2-7; TRBD2 matches at 8 bases. CDR3 length: 14 residues. CDR1 and CDR2 from the germline V gene are SGHTA and FQGNSA. Trimming took 8 bases from V and 0 from J; bases not matched to a gene: 6.